This T cell receptor (beta chain) was identified in a study of blood T cell repertoires in COVID-19 (dated by TCRdb to about 2020). Context from the whole study: Samples from collaborators originated in the United States, Italy and Spain and spanned both the acute and convalescent phases of COVID-19. The prospective study material was composed of cDNA or gDNA derived from T cells, B-cell-depleted T cells, or PBMCs. The dataset comprised deeply sampled blood TCRbeta repertoires from subjects exposed to, actively infected with, or recovered from COVID-19. A freely available public database, intended as a resource for researchers studying the immune response to SARS-CoV-2, is where the repertoires were released. Samples came from the ongoing ImmuneRACE study (first 160 participants) plus 1,254 subjects from 6 global collaborators. A de-identified subject ID, COVID-19 status, age in years and sex were almost always included in the sample metadata. HLA class I and class II types, where available, came from metadata supplied by the sample provider rather than from assay-based typing.

The immunoSEQ Assay, a bias-controlled multiplex PCR, was used to amplify TCRbeta CDR3 regions from genomic DNA. In the authors' own workflow: The number of nucleated cells in each sample was estimated by amplification of reference gene primers within the assay. Sequence reads were collapsed and filtered to measure the absolute abundance of every unique TCRbeta CDR3 rearrangement. For each sample, productive Simpson clonality was calculated as the square root of Simpson's diversity index over productive rearrangements. What TCRdb holds here is the immuneACCESS table cut down to in-frame rearrangements. Part of the clones is not present; checked against another copy, under half of the missing clones reflect an unresolved V gene, and the others are unexplained. The D gene and trimming were derived from the DNA, and the V and J assignments and clone size from that table. The sample records fewer than 120,000 clones, roughly nine tenths of which are singletons. Around 5.1% of the sample is in the top ten clones.

Notes on this clone: Its antigen has not been determined. The input lacks base qualities; no much larger clone sits a single base away.

V is cut back by 6 bases and J by 8 bases, with 3 bases in the junction unmatched. Per the germline V gene, WSHSY is the CDR1 and SAAADI is the CDR2. The CDR3 has 14 amino acids, counting the end cysteine and phenylalanine. The CDR3 DNA has 42 bases and is translated from base 1. The collaborating institutions used their own protocols to collect whole blood in K2EDTA tubes. Collaborator samples were shipped for TCRbeta analysis as frozen whole blood, isolated PBMCs, or DNA extracted from either sample type. Study-level results and caveats: How much clinical and demographic metadata was included differed by source and by participant, and the metadata was provided uncurated.

Recombination linked TRBV10-2 to TRBJ2-1; 14 junctional bases match TRBD2. The material sequenced was peripheral blood. The sequence derives from a human donor in a cohort sampled during active COVID-19. CDR3 protein: CASSGTSGSYEQFF. The DNA sequence is TGCGCCAGCAGCGGGACTAGCGGGAGCTATGAGCAGTTCTTC.